The 9 T cell receptor beta chains below come from one sample, sequenced in a study of blood T cell repertoires in COVID-19. Assay used: immunoSEQ multiplex PCR; TCRdb lists only in-frame clones, some missing. In the table there are 140,000 to 150,000 clones, more than 75% of which are singletons. The sample taken for sequencing was peripheral blood. The receptors derive from a human donor in a cohort sampled during active COVID-19.

This clone appeared a few times. The chain combines TRBV9 with TRBJ2-7; no firm D call. Per germline, CDR1 SGDLS and CDR2 YYNGEE. CDR3 length: 14 residues. The V end lost 0 bases, the J end lost 4 bases, and 11 bases lay between the germline ends. CDR3 nucleotide sequence: TGTGCCAGCAGCGTAGACGTGTCGGAGTACGAGCAGTACTTC. Its protein is CASSVDVSEYEQYF.

This clone was counted a single time. The rearrangement joins TRBV6-1 to TRBJ1-1; no reliable D call. Trimming cost V 2 bases and J 6 bases, with 7 bases left between them. Germline loops: CDR1 MNHNS, CDR2 SASEGT. The CDR3 spans 12 residues. For the CDR3, the DNA is TGTGCCAGCAGTGAATTAACAGCTGAAGCTTTCTTT. As protein: CASSELTAEAFF.

This chain joins TRBV6-5 and TRBJ2-7; D might be TRBD2 (5 bases). The germline CDR1 and CDR2 sequences are MNHEY and SVGAGI. The CDR3 runs 14 residues. Trimming took 8 bases from V and 0 from J, leaving 14 bases between them. CDR3 sequence (DNA): TGTGCCAGCCGCCGGTCCGGGGACTCCTACGAGCAGTACGTC. Translating gives CASRRSGDSYEQYV.

V is TRBV19 and J is TRBJ1-6, with D perhaps TRBD1 (5 bases). Germline lookup yields CDR1 LNHDA and CDR2 SQIVND (reference sequence). The length of the CDR3 is 15 residues. The V end lost 5 bases, the J end lost 0 bases, and 8 bases lay between the germline ends. The CDR3 is CASSFDSSYNSPLHF. CDR3 DNA: TGTGCCAGTAGTTTCGACAGCTCCTATAATTCACCCCTCCACTTT.

This chain links TRBV27 with TRBJ2-5, with D maybe TRBD1 (7 bases). Trimming stripped 3 bases from V and 2 bases from J, with 13 bases between. Germline V gene sequence: CDR1 MNHEY, CDR2 SMNVEV (reference sequence). This CDR3 region has 15 residues. CDR3 protein: CASSFRGTVQETQYF. CDR3 in DNA: TGTGCCAGCAGTTTCCGGGGGACAGTACAAGAGACCCAGTACTTC.

In its sample, this clone ranks as medium-sized. This chain connects TRBV28 to TRBJ1-5; D remains ambiguous. V gave up 8 bases and J gave up 2 bases, with 13 bases separating them. Germline CDR1 is MDHEN and CDR2 is SYDVKM. The CDR3 is 14 residues long. CDR3 region: CASGLGRGNQPQHF. The CDR3 coding sequence is TGTGCCAGCGGGTTGGGGAGGGGCAATCAGCCCCAGCATTTT.

The chain couples TRBV25-1 to TRBJ1-4, with TRBD1 matching 8 bases. V lost 2 bases and J lost 5; bases outside the gene matches: 4. Germline V CDR1 and CDR2: MGHDK, SYGVNS. This CDR3 spans 15 amino acids. The CDR3 DNA reads as TGTGCCAGCAGTGAAATCCGGGACAGGAATGAAAAACTGTTTTTT. Its translation: CASSEIRDRNEKLFF.

The V gene is TRBV7-8, the J gene TRBJ2-7; 7 positions agree with TRBD1. Germline-derived CDR1 and CDR2 are SGHVS and FQNEAQ. CDR3 length: 14 amino acids. Unmatched junction bases numbered 6, after V lost 5 bases and J lost 2 bases. The chain's CDR3 is CASSLGTDPYEQYF. The CDR3 nucleotides read TGTGCCAGCAGCCTCGGGACAGATCCCTACGAGCAGTACTTC. The full variable domain, with the rest looked up from reference TRBV7-8 and TRBJ2-7, is GAGVSQSPRYKVAKRGQDVALRCDPISGHVSLFWYQQALGQGPEFLTYFQNEAQLDKSGLPSDRFFAERPEGSVSTLKIQRTQQEDSAVYLCASSLGTDPYEQYFGPGTRLTVT.

The chain recombines TRBV23-1 with TRBJ2-7, with 7 bases matching TRBD1. TRBV23-1 is designated an ORF whose function remains uncertain. Trimming cost V 6 bases and J 5 bases; bases outside gene matches: 13. This CDR3 is 15 amino acids long. The CDR3 sequence is CASSPVSDRPNEQYF. The DNA for the CDR3 is TGCGCCAGCAGCCCGGTTTCGGACAGGCCCAACGAGCAGTACTTC.